The clone carrying this T cell receptor (beta chain) was counted only a few times. Its antigen is not known. The entry originates in a study of T cells after yellow fever vaccination. Study results and caveats: High-abundance clonotypes from the bulk population could contaminate FACS-sorted repertoires. Reappearance after the booster was seen for most primary-vaccination clones, at roughly 96% CD4 and 70% to 90% CD8. Among all clonotypes, a small share was observed in both CD4 and CD8 compartments.

Template switching with 5'RACE generated the TCR cDNA and added a universal primer site and UMIs. From the 5' RACE reads, TCRdb called clonotypes with MiXCR, one entry per CDR3 protein. The profile shows some 240,000 distinct CDR3 sequences, over 4.5% of them singletons. The source material was CD4+ T cells sorted from PBMCs, sampled on the day of the yellow fever booster vaccination. This sequence was found in a man aged 18 to 29 who received the YFV17D yellow fever vaccine.

The CDR3 region is CASSVEERGAPHNEQFF. The CDR3 coding sequence is TGTGCCAGCAGCGTAGAGGAGCGGGGGGCCCCCCACAATGAGCAGTTCTTC. This rearrangement joins TRBV9 to TRBJ2-1, with 9 bases that match TRBD2. This CDR3 comprises 17 residues. CDR1 SGDLS and CDR2 YYNGEE come from the germline V gene. Trimming removed 0 bases from V and 5 bases from J; junction bases left unmatched: 9. Variable domain in full (rest from reference TRBV9 and TRBJ2-1): DSGVTQTPKHLITATGQRVTLRCSPRSGDLSVYWYQQSLDQGLQFLIQYYNGEERAKGNILERFSAQQFPDLHSELNLSSLELGDSALYFCASSVEERGAPHNEQFFGPGTRLTVL.